The present entry profiles one TCR beta chain with its context. Its antigen is undetermined. The data are from a study of cytomegalovirus exposure and HLA in healthy donors. Germline CDR1 is LNHDA and CDR2 is SQIVND (reference sequence). Trimming cost V 5 bases and J 5 bases; bases outside gene matches: 9. The CDR3 has 15 amino acids. The method was immunoSEQ multiplex PCR; TCRdb's version includes in-frame clones alone and lacks a portion of them. This table holds fewer than 150,000 clones, 85% to 90% found once. Regarding the study as a whole: In vitro assays verified that a few CMV-associated chains recognized CMV antigens specifically.

Sequencing was performed on PBMCs. This chain links TRBV19 with TRBJ2-7, with TRBD1 matching over 10 bases. This receptor was taken from a woman under 30 in good health and CMV-seropositive. The CDR3 region is CASSLAGTGDHEQYF. CDR3 nucleotides: TGTGCCAGTAGTTTGGCCGGGACAGGGGACCACGAGCAGTACTTC.